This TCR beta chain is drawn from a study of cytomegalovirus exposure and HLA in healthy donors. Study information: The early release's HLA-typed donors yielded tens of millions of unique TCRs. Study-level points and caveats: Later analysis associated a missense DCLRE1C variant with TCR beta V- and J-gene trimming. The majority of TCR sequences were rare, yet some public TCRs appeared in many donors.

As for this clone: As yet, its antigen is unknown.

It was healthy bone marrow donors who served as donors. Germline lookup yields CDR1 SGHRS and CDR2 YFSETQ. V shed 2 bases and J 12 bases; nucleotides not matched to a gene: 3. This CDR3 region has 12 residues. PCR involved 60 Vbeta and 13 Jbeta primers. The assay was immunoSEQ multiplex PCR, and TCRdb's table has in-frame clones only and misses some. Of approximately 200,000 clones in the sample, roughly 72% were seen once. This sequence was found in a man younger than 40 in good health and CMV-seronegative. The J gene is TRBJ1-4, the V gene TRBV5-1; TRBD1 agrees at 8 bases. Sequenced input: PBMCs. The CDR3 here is CASSFDRGELFF. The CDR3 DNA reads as TGCGCCAGCAGCTTCGACAGGGGCGAACTGTTTTTT.